This TCR beta chain emerged from a study of tumour-infiltrating T cells in Burkitt lymphoma. Study-level background: Repertoire clonality predicted overall and progression-free survival.

V shed 4 bases, J shed 5 bases, and the junction held 5 bases outside the gene matches. CDR3 size: 15 residues. The germline V gene encodes CDR1 ENHRY and CDR2 SYGVKD. Generated by immunoSEQ multiplex PCR, the TCRdb table keeps only in-frame clones and is missing some. Of some 5,000 clones listed, approximately 11% are singletons. The sequence came from a human donor with diffuse large B-cell lymphoma. V usage is TRBV10-3 and J usage is TRBJ2-2; 9 nucleotides agree with TRBD1. The sequenced material came from tumor tissue. CDR3 DNA sequence: TGTGCCATCAGTGGGGGACAGGGCACGACCGGGGAGCTGTTTTTT. As protein: CAISGGQGTTGELFF.